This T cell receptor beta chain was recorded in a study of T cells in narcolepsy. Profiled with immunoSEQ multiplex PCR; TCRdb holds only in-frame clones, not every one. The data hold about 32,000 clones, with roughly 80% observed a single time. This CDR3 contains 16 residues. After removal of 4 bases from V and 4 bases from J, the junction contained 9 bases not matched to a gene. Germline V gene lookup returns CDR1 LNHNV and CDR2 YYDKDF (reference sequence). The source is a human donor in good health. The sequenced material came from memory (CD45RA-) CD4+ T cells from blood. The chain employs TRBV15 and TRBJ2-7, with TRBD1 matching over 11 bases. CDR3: CATSNNAGQGGYEQYF. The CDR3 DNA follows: TGTGCCACCAGCAATAACGCGGGACAGGGGGGGTACGAGCAGTACTTC.